This T cell receptor (beta chain) came from a study of identical twins (dated by TCRdb to the mid-2010s). For the study in its entirety: The study deep-sequenced TCR alpha and beta repertoires from monozygotic twins, unrelated adults of various ages and cord blood to test whether fetal clonotypes persist. To rule out contamination, the twin experiments were replicated at different times with different library preparation protocols.

All donors were healthy Caucasians. The twin cohort comprised three pairs of female monozygotic twins, all aged about 18 to 29 years. Positive isolation kits from Invitrogen were used to isolate CD4+ and CD8+ T cell populations. With respect to this clonotype: The antigen it recognizes is unknown. The sample holds no much larger clone one base away, and base qualities are not on file.

The library was generated by 5' RACE. The data were produced on an Illumina HiSeq 2000. A universal primer binding site was added through template switching, and the final cDNA carried a unique molecular identifier so that TCR cDNA molecules could be counted accurately. First-strand cDNA for TCR alpha and beta chains was synthesized from specific primers in the conserved constant-segment region. To control for contamination, every cDNA library was double barcoded, receiving both a SMART-Mk sample barcode and Illumina barcodes. Two successive PCR steps introduced TruSeq adapter sequences along with Illumina sample barcodes. Sequencing of the TCR alpha and beta cDNA libraries was done on the Illumina HiSeq platform using custom primers. The published analysis was carried out like this. MiGEC processed the raw reads to extract unique molecular identifiers, while MiXCR was used to determine the CDR3 positions. For each individual, recombination models were inferred using an EM algorithm with the repgenHMM and IGoR tools. The tcR package in R was used for shared clonotype analysis, with sharing normalized by the product of cloneset sizes. Out-of-frame nonproductive sequences were analyzed to study raw recombination free of thymic and clonal selection effects. TCRdb itself trimmed the public reads at Q25 with fastp, ran MiXCR and retained productive beta chains. Each entry is one CDR3 protein sequence, shown with its most common DNA and genes. What appears here as the V and J calls and clone size reflects TCRdb's work, not the paper's. Recorded for this sample are about 290,000 distinct CDR3 sequences; more than 8% of them occurred a single time. The ten largest clones add up to 6% to 8.5% of the sample.

Results and caveats for the whole study, not just this receptor: Compared with coincidental sharing between unrelated individuals, out-of-frame TCR alpha sequences shared between twins had an excess of sequences with low generation probability. In monozygotic twins, recombination models systematically underestimated out-of-frame TCR alpha sharing, but the models matched the sharing seen between unrelated individuals. In beta out-of-frame sequences, excess twin sharing was weaker, because having fewer shared sequences lowered the signal-to-noise ratio. Because the same donors could not be followed over many years, the conclusions depended on cross-sectional statistical analysis. Abundant cord blood beta clonotypes had fewer insertions, young adult naive repertoires showed a similar but weaker trend, and memory repertoires showed no such trend. Invariant T cells such as MAIT and iNKT could partly confound zero-insertion analyses, though diverse VJ usage argued against this for most clonotypes.

The CDR3 has 18 amino acids, counting the end cysteine and phenylalanine. The retained sequence is limited to the CDR3, 54 bases, with the frame set at the first base. In the germline V gene, CDR1 corresponds to MNHNS and CDR2 to SASEGT. V trim: 5 bases; J trim: 0 bases; unmatched bases: 9. The same data also went into a second study, on yellow fever vaccine responses in identical twins. Drawing on the second study: According to the authors, in identical twins the way T cells responded to vaccination appeared partly convergent and partly personalized. The study precisely tracked vaccine-responding T cell clones in identical twins.

The sequence joins TRBV6-1 to TRBJ2-7; TRBD2 aligns with 14 central bases. The sequenced sample was CD8+ T cells sorted from blood. This clonotype originated in a woman aged 18-29 years in good health. The CDR3 amino acid sequence is: CASSPQGLAGALSYEQYF. The sequenced DNA: TGTGCCAGCAGTCCTCAGGGACTAGCGGGGGCCCTCTCCTACGAGCAGTACTTC.